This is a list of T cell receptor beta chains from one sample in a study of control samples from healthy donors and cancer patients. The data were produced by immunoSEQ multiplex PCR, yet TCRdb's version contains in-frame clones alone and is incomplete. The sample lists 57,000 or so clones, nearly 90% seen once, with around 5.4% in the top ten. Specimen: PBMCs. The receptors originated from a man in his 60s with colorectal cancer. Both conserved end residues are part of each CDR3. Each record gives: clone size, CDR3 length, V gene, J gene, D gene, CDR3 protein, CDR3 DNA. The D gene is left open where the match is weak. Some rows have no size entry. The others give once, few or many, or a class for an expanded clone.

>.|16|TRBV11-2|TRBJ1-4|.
CASSNPRGDFGEKLFF
TGTGCCAGCAGCAACCCCCGGGGGGACTTTGGTGAAAAACTGTTTTTT
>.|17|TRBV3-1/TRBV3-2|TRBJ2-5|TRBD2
CASTQAGGERLQETQYF
TGTGCCAGCACCCAGGCGGGGGGTGAGCGGCTTCAAGAGACCCAGTACTTC
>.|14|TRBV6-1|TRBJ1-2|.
CASSEGPANYGHTF
TGTGCCAGCAGTGAGGGGCCTGCTAACTATGGCCACACCTTC
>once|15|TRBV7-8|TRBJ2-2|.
CASRLLIQNTGELFF
TGTGCCAGCAGGCTTTTGATCCAAAACACCGGGGAGCTGTTTTTT
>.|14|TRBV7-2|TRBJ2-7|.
CASSLFSSSYEQYF
TGTGCCAGCAGCTTATTTTCGAGCTCCTACGAGCAGTACTTC
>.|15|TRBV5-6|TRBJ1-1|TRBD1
CASSVRTGMNTEAFF
TGTGCCAGCAGCGTTCGGACAGGAATGAACACTGAAGCTTTCTTT
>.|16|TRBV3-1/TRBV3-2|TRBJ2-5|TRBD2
CASSQIASGGAGTQYF
TGTGCCAGCAGCCAAATTGCTAGCGGGGGGGCAGGGACCCAGTACTTC
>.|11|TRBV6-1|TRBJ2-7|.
CASSEVGGKYF
TGTGCCAGCAGTGAAGTCGGAGGGAAGTACTTC
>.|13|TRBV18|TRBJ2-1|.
CASSPRTINEQFF
TGTGCCAGCTCACCACGGACTATAAATGAGCAGTTCTTC
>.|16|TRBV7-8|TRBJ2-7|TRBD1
CASSPVGQGAAYEQYF
TGTGCCAGCAGCCCGGTGGGACAGGGGGCAGCCTACGAGCAGTACTTC
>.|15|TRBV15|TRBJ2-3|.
CATSRVGGPTDTQYF
TGTGCCACCAGCAGGGTCGGGGGCCCCACAGATACGCAGTATTTT
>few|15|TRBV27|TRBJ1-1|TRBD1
CASSAGGAMNTEAFF
TGTGCCAGCAGTGCAGGGGGCGCAATGAACACTGAAGCTTTCTTT
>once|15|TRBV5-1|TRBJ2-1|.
CASSRAGPSYNEQFF
TGCGCCAGCAGCAGGGCGGGGCCCTCCTACAATGAGCAGTTCTTC
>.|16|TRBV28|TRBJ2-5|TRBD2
CASSKVPRGGQETQYF
TGTGCCAGCAGTAAGGTCCCGCGGGGGGGTCAAGAGACCCAGTACTTC
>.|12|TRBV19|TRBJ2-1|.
CASSIGGNEQFF
TGTGCCAGTAGTATAGGAGGCAATGAGCAGTTCTTC
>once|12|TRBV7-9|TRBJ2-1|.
CASSPLANEQFF
TGTGCCAGCAGCCCGTTAGCGAATGAGCAGTTCTTC
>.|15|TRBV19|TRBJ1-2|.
CASSAPGVRAYGYTF
TGTGCCAGTAGTGCCCCGGGGGTTCGGGCCTATGGCTACACCTTC
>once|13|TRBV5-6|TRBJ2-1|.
CASSPGPPGEQFF
TGTGCCAGCAGCCCGGGTCCCCCTGGTGAGCAGTTCTTC
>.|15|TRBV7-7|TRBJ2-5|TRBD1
CASSQGQGGQETQYF
TGTGCCAGCAGCCAGGGACAGGGTGGGCAAGAGACCCAGTACTTC
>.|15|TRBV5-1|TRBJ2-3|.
CASSLVGAVGDTQYF
TGCGCCAGCAGCTTGGTGGGGGCGGTGGGAGATACGCAGTATTTT
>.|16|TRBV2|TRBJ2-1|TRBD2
CASSRIAGGPGNEQFF
TGTGCCAGCAGTCGTATAGCGGGGGGGCCGGGCAATGAGCAGTTCTTC
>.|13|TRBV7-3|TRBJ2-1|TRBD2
CASSLNGGTLSFF
TGTGCCAGCAGCTTAAACGGGGGGACTCTTTCGTTCTTC
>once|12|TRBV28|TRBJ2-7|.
CASRRRGYEQYF
TGTGCCAGCAGGCGCAGGGGCTACGAGCAGTACTTC
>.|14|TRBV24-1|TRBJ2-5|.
CATSLYRQWETQYF
TGTGCCACCAGCCTTTACCGGCAGTGGGAGACCCAGTACTTC
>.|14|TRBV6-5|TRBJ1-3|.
CASSTRRSGNTIYF
TGTGCCAGCAGTACTAGACGGTCTGGAAACACCATATATTTT
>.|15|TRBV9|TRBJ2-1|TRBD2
CASTSSGESYNEQFF
TGTGCCAGCACCTCTAGCGGGGAGTCCTACAATGAGCAGTTCTTC
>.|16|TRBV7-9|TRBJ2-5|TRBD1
CASSDRDRGHQETQYF
TGTGCCAGCAGCGACCGGGACAGGGGGCATCAAGAGACCCAGTACTTC
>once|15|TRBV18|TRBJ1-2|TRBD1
CASSPGSGGDYGYTF
TGTGCCAGCTCACCAGGATCAGGGGGCGACTATGGCTACACCTTC
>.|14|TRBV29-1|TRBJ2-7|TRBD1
CSVAGQGRRYEQYF
TGCAGCGTTGCGGGACAGGGGAGGAGGTACGAGCAGTACTTC
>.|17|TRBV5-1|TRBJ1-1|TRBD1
CASSLAGQGPLNTEAFF
TGCGCCAGCAGCTTGGCGGGACAGGGGCCTCTGAACACTGAAGCTTTCTTT
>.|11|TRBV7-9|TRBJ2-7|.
CASSSIYEQYF
TGTGCCAGCAGCTCGATCTACGAGCAGTACTTC
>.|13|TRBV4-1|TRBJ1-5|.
CASSVVGYQPQHF
TGCGCCAGCAGCGTTGTTGGGTATCAGCCCCAGCATTTT
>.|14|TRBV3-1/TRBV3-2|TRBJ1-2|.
CASSRSGGAGGYTF
TGTGCCAGCAGCCGCAGCGGGGGGGCCGGTGGCTACACCTTC
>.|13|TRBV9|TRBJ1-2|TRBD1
CASRGDRNYGYTF
TGTGCCAGCAGGGGGGACAGGAACTATGGCTACACCTTC
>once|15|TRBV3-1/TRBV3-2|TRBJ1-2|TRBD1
CASSSTGGRFYGYTF
TGTGCCAGCAGCTCGACAGGGGGCCGGTTCTATGGCTACACCTTC
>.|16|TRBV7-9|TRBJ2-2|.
CASSPRGQGHTGELFF
TGTGCCAGCAGCCCCCGAGGGCAGGGGCACACCGGGGAGCTGTTTTTT
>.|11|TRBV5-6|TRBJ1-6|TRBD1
CASSLTGALHF
TGTGCCAGCAGCTTGACAGGGGCCCTCCACTTT
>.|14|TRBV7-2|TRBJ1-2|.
CASSLVRPSYGYTF
TGTGCCAGCAGCTTAGTCAGGCCCTCCTATGGCTACACCTTC
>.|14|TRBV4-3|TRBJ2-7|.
CASSQGGVKGEQYF
TGCGCCAGCAGCCAAGGAGGGGTAAAAGGGGAGCAGTACTTC
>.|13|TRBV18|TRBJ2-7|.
CASSPGSGHEQYF
TGTGCCAGCTCCCCGGGGTCGGGCCACGAGCAGTACTTC
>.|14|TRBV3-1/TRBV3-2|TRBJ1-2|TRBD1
CASSPRQGRGGYTF
TGTGCCAGCAGCCCTCGACAGGGCCGTGGTGGCTACACCTTC
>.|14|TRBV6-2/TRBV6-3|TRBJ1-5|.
CASSLDSRNQPQHF
TGTGCCAGCAGCTTGGACAGCCGCAATCAGCCCCAGCATTTT
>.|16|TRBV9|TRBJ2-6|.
CASSVEGGPGANVLTF
TGTGCCAGCAGCGTTGAGGGGGGGCCTGGGGCCAACGTCCTGACTTTC
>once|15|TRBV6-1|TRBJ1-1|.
CASSDLGPPGGEAFF
TGTGCCAGCAGTGATTTGGGGCCCCCAGGAGGCGAAGCTTTCTTT
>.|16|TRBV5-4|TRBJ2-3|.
CASSSRGGGGTDTQYF
TGTGCCAGCAGCTCCCGGGGTGGCGGGGGCACAGATACGCAGTATTTT
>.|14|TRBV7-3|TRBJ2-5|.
CASRADRFQETQYF
TGTGCCAGCAGGGCTGACAGGTTCCAAGAGACCCAGTACTTC
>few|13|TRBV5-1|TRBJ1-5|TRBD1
CASSLDRNQPQHF
TGCGCCAGCAGCCTGGACAGGAATCAGCCCCAGCATTTT
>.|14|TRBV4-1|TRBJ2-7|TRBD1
CASSGGQGWHEQYF
TGCGCCAGCAGCGGGGGACAGGGTTGGCACGAGCAGTACTTC